This TCR beta chain was found in a study of prognosis after radiotherapy for stage I lung cancer. Study-level points and caveats: It was reported that patients with metastases and those without them differed in TRBV and TRBJ gene usage.

The CDR3 is 12 amino acids. CDR1 DFQATT and CDR2 SNEGSKA come from the germline V gene (reference sequence). The ends were cut back, 4 bases at V and 8 bases at J, with 12 bases in the middle. This clonotype has ten or more counts. What it recognizes is unknown. Genomic DNA yielded TCR beta CDR3, amplified by two-round multiplex PCR. The use of primers specific to each TRBV and TRBJ gene characterized first-round PCR. TCRdb reprocessed the multiplex PCR reads with MiXCR, giving one entry per CDR3 protein. The table lists some 16,000 distinct CDR3 sequences, roughly 30% of them singletons. The chain employs TRBV20-1 and TRBJ2-1; D ambiguous. The sequences come from PBMCs, collected before or after stereotactic body radiation therapy (not recorded which). The origin of this receptor is a donor over 45 with non-small cell lung cancer. Here the CDR3 DNA reads TGCAGTGCTACTGCAGCGTTCGATGAGCAGTTCTTC. Residues: CSATAAFDEQFF.